What follows describes a single T cell receptor beta chain. Its antigen is still unknown. This CDR3 has 15 residues. The ends were cut back, 0 bases at V and 2 bases at J, with 10 bases in the middle. CDR1 is MGHDK, CDR2 SYGVNS, per germline. The sample comes from a study of cytomegalovirus exposure and HLA in healthy donors. Study findings and constraints: Rarity characterized most TCR sequences, yet some public TCRs appeared in many donors. In a later analysis, a missense DCLRE1C variant was linked to TCR beta V- and J-gene trimming. The authors later found HLA-associated TCR beta chains more clonally expanded than equally common others.

The PCR had 60 Vbeta and 13 Jbeta primers. Clones were read by immunoSEQ multiplex PCR, and TCRdb kept only the in-frame ones, dropping some. The repertoire includes 100,000 to 150,000 clones, over 70% of them detected once, and around 1.5% sits in the top ten. Each of the donors was a healthy bone marrow donor. The chain recombines TRBV25-1 with TRBJ1-1; D is possibly TRBD1 (5 bases). The source of this sequence is a woman younger than 35 in good health and CMV-seronegative. Specimen: PBMCs. The CDR3 coding sequence is TGTGCCAGCAGTGAATATACAGGAGTCAACACTGAAGCTTTCTTT. This gives the protein CASSEYTGVNTEAFF. Together with reference TRBV25-1 and TRBJ1-1, the CDR3 gives the full variable domain: EADIYQTPRYLVIGTGKKITLECSQTMGHDKMYWYQQDPGMELHLIHYSYGVNSTEKGDLSSESTVSRIRTEHFPLTLESARPSHTSQYLCASSEYTGVNTEAFFGQGTRLTVV.